The source of this T cell receptor (beta chain) is a study of post-analysis software for immune sequencing data. Looking at the study overall: The disease courses covered relapsing-remitting, secondary progressive and progressive-relapsing multiple sclerosis. Study results and caveats: Same-batch samples co-clustered strongly by F measure. Relative to controls, patients had roughly five TRBV segments at higher frequency, with TRBV5-6, TRBV5-1 and TRBV20-1 among these. Significantly lower normalized Chao1 diversity was found in patients with multiple sclerosis relative to controls.

Unique molecular identifiers tagged the TCR beta cDNA libraries. It was from roughly 1 to 10 million T cells that some 470,000 cDNA molecules came. TCRdb fed the PCR reads into MiXCR, producing one record per CDR3 protein. Here the sample spans fewer than 850,000 distinct CDR3 sequences, under 60% being singletons. V shed 1 base and J shed 8 bases, with 14 bases lying between them. This CDR3 region has 14 residues. This clonotype was seen a few times. What it binds is unknown. The J gene is TRBJ1-2, the V gene TRBV12-3 or TRBV12-4; no reliable D call. The material sequenced was blood. The receptor's source is a girl aged 5 to 17 with multiple sclerosis. In nucleotides, the CDR3 is TGTGCCAGCAGTTTAGGACCGGGAAGGAGCGGCTACACCTTC. It yields the protein CASSLGPGRSGYTF.